The source of this TCR beta chain is a study of shared clonotypes between healthy human individuals. Turning to the study itself: The plates for each donor numbered three CD4 naive, three CD4 memory, two CD8 naive and one CD8 memory.

V lost 5 bases and J lost 0, with 14 bases in between. The CDR3 is 16 residues long. From germline, CDR1 is LNHDA and CDR2 SQIVND (reference sequence). The table came from immunoSEQ multiplex PCR; TCRdb's copy has only in-frame clones and leaves some out. The data show about 2 million clones, about 95% seen once. As defined, naive CD8 cells were CD45RO-negative and positively selected for CCR7, with terminally differentiated effector memory CD45RA+ cells excluded. This receptor was identified in a man aged 18 to 30 in good health. Sequencing used naive CD8+ T cells sorted from blood. The chain links TRBV19 to TRBJ1-5, with D unresolved. The CDR3 sequence: CASSGEFGISNQPQHF. CDR3 DNA: TGTGCCAGTAGTGGGGAATTTGGGATTAGCAATCAGCCCCAGCATTTT.